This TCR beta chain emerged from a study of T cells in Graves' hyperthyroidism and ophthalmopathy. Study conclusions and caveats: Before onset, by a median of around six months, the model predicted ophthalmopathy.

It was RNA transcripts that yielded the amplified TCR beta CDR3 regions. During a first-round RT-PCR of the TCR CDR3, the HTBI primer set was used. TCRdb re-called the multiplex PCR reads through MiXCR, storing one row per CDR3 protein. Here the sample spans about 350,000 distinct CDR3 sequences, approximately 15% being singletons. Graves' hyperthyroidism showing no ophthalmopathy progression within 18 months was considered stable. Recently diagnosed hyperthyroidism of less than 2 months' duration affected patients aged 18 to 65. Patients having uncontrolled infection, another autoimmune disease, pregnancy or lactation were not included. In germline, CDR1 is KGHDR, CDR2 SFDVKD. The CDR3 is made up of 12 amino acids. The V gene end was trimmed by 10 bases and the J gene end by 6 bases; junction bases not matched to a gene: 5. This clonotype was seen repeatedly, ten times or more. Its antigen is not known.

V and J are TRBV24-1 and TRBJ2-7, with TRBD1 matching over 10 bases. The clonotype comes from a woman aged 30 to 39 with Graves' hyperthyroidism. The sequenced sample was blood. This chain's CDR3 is CATRDRGGEQYF. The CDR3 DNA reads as TGTGCCACACGGGACAGGGGAGGCGAGCAGTACTTC.